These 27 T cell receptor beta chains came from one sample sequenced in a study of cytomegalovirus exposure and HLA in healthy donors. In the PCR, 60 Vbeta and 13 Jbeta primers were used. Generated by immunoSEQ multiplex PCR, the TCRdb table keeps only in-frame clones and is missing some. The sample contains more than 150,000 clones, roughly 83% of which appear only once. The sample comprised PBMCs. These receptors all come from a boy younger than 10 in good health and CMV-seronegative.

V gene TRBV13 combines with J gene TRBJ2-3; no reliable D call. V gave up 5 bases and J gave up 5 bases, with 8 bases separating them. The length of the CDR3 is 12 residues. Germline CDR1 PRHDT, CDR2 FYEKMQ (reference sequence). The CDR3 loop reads CASSSHRDTQYF. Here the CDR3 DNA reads TGTGCCAGCAGCAGCCATAGAGATACGCAGTATTTT.

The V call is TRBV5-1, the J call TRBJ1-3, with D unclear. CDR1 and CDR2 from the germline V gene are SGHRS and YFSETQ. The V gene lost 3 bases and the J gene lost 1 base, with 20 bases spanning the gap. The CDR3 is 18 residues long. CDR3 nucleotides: TGCGCCAGCAGCTCCCTGACGGCAATCAACGGGTCTGGAAACACCATATATTTT. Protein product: CASSSLTAINGSGNTIYF.

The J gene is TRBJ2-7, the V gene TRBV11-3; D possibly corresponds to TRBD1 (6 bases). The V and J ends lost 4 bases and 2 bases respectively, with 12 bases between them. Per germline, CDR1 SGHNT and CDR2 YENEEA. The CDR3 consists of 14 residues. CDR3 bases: TGTGCCAGCAGCTATAAGGGACAAACCTACGAGCAGTACTTC. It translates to CASSYKGQTYEQYF.

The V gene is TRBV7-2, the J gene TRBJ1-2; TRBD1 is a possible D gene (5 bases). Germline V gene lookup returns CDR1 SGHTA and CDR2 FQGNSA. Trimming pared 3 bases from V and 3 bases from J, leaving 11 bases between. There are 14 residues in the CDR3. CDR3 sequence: CASSFKGLDYGYTF. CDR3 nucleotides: TGTGCCAGCAGCTTCAAGGGGTTGGACTATGGCTACACCTTC.

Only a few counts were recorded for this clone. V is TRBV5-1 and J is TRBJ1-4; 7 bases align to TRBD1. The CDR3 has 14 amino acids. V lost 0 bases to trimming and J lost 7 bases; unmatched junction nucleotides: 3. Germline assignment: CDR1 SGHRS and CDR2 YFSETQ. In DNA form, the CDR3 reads TGCGCCAGCAGCTTGGGGGACAGCGGTGAAAAACTGTTTTTT. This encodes CASSLGDSGEKLFF.

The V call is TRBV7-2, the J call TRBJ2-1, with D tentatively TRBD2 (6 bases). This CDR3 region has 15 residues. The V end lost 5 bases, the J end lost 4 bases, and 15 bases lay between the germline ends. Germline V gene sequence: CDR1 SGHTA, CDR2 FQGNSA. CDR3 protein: CASSPTRGEYNEQFF. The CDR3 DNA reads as TGTGCCAGCAGCCCTACTCGCGGGGAGTACAATGAGCAGTTCTTC. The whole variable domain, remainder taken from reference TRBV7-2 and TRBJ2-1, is GAGVSQSPSNKVTEKGKDVELRCDPISGHTALYWYRQSLGQGLEFLIYFQGNSAPDKSGLPSDRFSAERTGGSVSTLTIQRTQQEDSAVYLCASSPTRGEYNEQFFGPGTRLTVL.

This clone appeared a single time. The CDR3, as DNA: TGTGCCACCGGACAGGGAGCCGGAAACACCATATATTTT. Protein product: CATGQGAGNTIYF. The chain is built from TRBV7-3 and TRBJ1-3; 8 bases line up with TRBD1. J lost 4 bases, V lost 10 bases, and 6 bases had no gene match. The V gene's germline CDR1 is SGHTA and CDR2 FQGTGA. This CDR3 is 13 amino acids long.

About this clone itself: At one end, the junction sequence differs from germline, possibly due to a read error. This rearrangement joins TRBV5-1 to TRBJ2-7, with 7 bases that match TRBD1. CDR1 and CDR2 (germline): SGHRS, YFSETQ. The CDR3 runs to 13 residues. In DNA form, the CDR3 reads TGCGCCAGCAGCTTGGCTGGGACAGCCATTACGGACTTC. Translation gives CASSLAGTAITDF.

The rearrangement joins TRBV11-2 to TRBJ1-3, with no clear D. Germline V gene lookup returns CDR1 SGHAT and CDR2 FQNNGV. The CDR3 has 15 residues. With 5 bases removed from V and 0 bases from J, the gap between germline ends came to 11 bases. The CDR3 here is CASSPGLYSGNTIYF. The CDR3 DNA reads TGTGCCAGCAGCCCTGGGCTATACTCTGGAAACACCATATATTTT.

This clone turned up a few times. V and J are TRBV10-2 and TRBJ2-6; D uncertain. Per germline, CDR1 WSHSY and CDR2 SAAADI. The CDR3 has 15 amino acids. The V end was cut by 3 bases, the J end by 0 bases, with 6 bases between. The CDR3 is CASSDSYSGANVLTF. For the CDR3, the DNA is TGCGCCAGCAGTGATTCGTACTCTGGGGCCAACGTCCTGACTTTC.

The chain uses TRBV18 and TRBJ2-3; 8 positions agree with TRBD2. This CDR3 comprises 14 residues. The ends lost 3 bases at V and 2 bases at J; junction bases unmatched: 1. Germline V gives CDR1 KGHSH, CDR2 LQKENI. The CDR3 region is CASSPSGDTDTQYF. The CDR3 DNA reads TGTGCCAGCTCACCTAGCGGGGACACAGATACGCAGTATTTT.

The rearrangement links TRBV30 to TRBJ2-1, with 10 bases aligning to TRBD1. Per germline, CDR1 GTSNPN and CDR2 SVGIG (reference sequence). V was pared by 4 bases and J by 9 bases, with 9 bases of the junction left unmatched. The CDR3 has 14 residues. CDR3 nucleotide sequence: TGTGCCTGGATTGGACAGGGGGTAGTAGGTGAGCAGTTCTTC. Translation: CAWIGQGVVGEQFF.

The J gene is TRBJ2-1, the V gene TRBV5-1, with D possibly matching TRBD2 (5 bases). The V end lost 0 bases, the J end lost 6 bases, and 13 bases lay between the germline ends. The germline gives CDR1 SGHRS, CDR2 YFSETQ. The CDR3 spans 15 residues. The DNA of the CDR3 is TGCGCCAGCAGCTTGGGAGGGCGAGCCGGCAATGAGCAGTTCTTC. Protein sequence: CASSLGGRAGNEQFF. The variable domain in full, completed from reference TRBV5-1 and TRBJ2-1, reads KAGVTQTPRYLIKTRGQQVTLSCSPISGHRSVSWYQQTPGQGLQFLFEYFSETQRNKGNFPGRFSGRQFSNSRSEMNVSTLELGDSALYLCASSLGGRAGNEQFFGPGTRLTVL.

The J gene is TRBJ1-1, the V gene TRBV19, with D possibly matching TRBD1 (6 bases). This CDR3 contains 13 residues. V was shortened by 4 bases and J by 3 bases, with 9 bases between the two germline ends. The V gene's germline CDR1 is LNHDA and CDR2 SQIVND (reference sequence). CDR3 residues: CASSTDSYTEAFF. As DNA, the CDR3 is TGTGCCAGTAGTACGGACAGTTACACTGAAGCTTTCTTT.

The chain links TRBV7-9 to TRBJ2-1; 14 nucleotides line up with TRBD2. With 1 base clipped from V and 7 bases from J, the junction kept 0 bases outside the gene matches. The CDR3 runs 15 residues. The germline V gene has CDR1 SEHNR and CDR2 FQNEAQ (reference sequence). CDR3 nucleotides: TGTGCCAGCAGCTTAGGGACTAGCGGGAGGAATGAGCAGTTCTTC. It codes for CASSLGTSGRNEQFF.

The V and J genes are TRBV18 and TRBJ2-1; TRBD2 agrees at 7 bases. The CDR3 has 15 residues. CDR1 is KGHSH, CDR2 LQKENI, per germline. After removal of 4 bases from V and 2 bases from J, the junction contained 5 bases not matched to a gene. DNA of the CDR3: TGTGCCAGCTCACTAGCGGGTCCCCCCTACAATGAGCAGTTCTTC. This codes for CASSLAGPPYNEQFF. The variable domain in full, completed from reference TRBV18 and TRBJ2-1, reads NAGVMQNPRHLVRRRGQEARLRCSPMKGHSHVYWYRQLPEEGLKFMVYLQKENIIDESGMPKERFSAEFPKEGPSILRIQQVVRGDSAAYFCASSLAGPPYNEQFFGPGTRLTVL.

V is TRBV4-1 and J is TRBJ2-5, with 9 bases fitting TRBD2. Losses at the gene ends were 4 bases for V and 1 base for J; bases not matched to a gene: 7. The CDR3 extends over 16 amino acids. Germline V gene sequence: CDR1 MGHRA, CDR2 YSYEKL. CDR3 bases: TGCGCCAGCAGCCCCCTAGGAGCGGGGGGCCAAGAGACCCAGTACTTC. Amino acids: CASSPLGAGGQETQYF.

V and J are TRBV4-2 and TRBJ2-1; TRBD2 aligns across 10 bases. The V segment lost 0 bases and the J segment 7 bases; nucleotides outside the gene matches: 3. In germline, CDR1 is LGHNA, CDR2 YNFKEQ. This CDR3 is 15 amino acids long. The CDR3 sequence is CASSQELAGINEQFF. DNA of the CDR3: TGTGCCAGCAGCCAAGAACTAGCGGGAATAAATGAGCAGTTCTTC.

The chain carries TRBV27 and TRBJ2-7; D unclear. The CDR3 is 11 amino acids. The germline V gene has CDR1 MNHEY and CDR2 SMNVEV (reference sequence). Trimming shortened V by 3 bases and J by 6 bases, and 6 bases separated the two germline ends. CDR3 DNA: TGTGCCAGCAGTTTCAGTGGCGAGCAGTACTTC. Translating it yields CASSFSGEQYF.

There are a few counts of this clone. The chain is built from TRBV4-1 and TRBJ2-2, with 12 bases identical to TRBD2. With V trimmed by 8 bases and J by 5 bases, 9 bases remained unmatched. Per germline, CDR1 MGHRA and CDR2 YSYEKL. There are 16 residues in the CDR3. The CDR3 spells CASGRPTSGRTGELFF. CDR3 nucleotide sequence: TGCGCCAGCGGTCGACCTACTAGCGGGAGGACCGGGGAGCTGTTTTTT.

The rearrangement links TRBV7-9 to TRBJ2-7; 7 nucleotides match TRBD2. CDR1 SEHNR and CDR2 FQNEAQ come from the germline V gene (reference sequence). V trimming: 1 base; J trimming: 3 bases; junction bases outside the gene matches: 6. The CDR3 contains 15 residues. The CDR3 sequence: CASSLGSSGNYEQYF. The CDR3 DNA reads TGTGCCAGCAGCTTAGGGTCTAGCGGAAACTACGAGCAGTACTTC.

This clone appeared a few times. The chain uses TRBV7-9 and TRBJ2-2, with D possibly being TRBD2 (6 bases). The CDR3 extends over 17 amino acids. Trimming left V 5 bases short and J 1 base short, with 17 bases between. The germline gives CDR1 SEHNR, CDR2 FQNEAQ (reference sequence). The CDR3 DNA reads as TGTGCCAGCAGCCCGTTGTTTGGGACTCGGAACACCGGGGAGCTGTTTTTT. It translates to CASSPLFGTRNTGELFF.

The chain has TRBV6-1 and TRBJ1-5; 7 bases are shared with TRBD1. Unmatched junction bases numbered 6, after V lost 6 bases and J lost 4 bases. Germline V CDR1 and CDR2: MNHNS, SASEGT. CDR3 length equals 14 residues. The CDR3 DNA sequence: TGTGCCAGCAGCGACAGGGCGGCAAATCAGCCCCAGCATTTT. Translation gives CASSDRAANQPQHF.

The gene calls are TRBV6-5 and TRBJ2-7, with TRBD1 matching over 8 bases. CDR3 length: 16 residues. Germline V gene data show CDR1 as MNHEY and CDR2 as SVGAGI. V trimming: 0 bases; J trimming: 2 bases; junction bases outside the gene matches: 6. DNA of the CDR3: TGTGCCAGCAGTTACTCCTCCGGGACAGGACCCTACGAGCAGTACTTC. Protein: CASSYSSGTGPYEQYF.

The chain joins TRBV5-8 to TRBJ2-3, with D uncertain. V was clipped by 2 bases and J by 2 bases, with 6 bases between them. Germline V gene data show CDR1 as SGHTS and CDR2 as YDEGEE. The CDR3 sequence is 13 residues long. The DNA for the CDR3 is TGTGCCAGCAGCTTCACCTACACAGATACGCAGTATTTT. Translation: CASSFTYTDTQYF.

This CDR3 reads CASSLGREADTQYF. CDR3 coding DNA: TGTGCCAGCAGCTTAGGGAGGGAAGCAGATACGCAGTATTTT. V and J are TRBV7-2 and TRBJ2-3; tentatively, D is TRBD2 (6 bases). This CDR3 comprises 14 residues. The germline V gene has CDR1 SGHTA and CDR2 FQGNSA. The germline V and J ends were trimmed by 1 base and 4 bases, with 9 bases remaining between them.

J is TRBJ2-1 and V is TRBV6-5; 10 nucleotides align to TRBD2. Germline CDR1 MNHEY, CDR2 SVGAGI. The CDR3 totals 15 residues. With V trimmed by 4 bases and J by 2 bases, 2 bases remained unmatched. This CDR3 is CASSLAGGTYNEQFF. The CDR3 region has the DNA TGTGCCAGCAGTTTAGCGGGAGGTACCTACAATGAGCAGTTCTTC.